This TCR beta chain was captured in a study of cytomegalovirus exposure and HLA in healthy donors. Primers included in the PCR were 60 Vbeta and 13 Jbeta primers. Profiling relied on immunoSEQ multiplex PCR, and the TCRdb table lists in-frame clones only, not all of them. The sample carries about 120,000 clones, over 8.5% recorded once. Regarding the study as a whole: An Asian-associated ancestry cluster reportedly showed fewer N-insertions than the roughly 600-donor mean in a later analysis. The study designated about 180 TCR beta chains cytomegalovirus-associated. Immune exposure information comprised only CMV serostatus. Sequencing probably produced one cluster of sequence variants that were highly shared.

On this clone itself: Its antigen is not identified.

The specimen sequenced was PBMCs. This receptor was obtained from a woman aged 40 to 49 in good health and CMV-seropositive.

The CDR3 is CASSPSGYGYTF. CDR3 bases: TGTGCCAGCTCACCGTCGGGGTATGGCTACACCTTC. The gene calls are TRBV18 and TRBJ1-2, with D uncertain. Trimming took 3 bases from V and 5 from J, leaving 7 bases between them. Germline V gene lookup returns CDR1 KGHSH and CDR2 LQKENI. The CDR3 length is 12 residues. Filled out from reference TRBV18 and TRBJ1-2, the complete variable domain reads NAGVMQNPRHLVRRRGQEARLRCSPMKGHSHVYWYRQLPEEGLKFMVYLQKENIIDESGMPKERFSAEFPKEGPSILRIQQVVRGDSAAYFCASSPSGYGYTFGSGTRLTVV.